The 11 T cell receptor beta chains in this list originate from one sample, sequenced in a study of T-cell reconstitution after alpha-beta-depleted transplantation in children. Unique molecular identifiers were incorporated when the TCRbeta library was constructed. MiXCR, applied by TCRdb to the PCR reads, yields one record per CDR3 protein. This sample has under 60,000 distinct CDR3 sequences; 5.8% occur once, and the top ten carry roughly 31%. Sequences were derived from PBMCs, mostly from graft donor cells, sampled 60 days after TCRalphabeta/CD19-depleted stem cell transplant. All receptors derive from a female patient between 2 and 10 years old who had a stem cell transplant for aplastic anemia, so the T cells may come from the graft donor.

Many counts were recorded for this clonotype. The V and J genes are TRBV12-3 or TRBV12-4 and TRBJ1-2, with D unclear. The CDR3 contains 12 residues. The V end lost 2 bases, the J end lost 8 bases, and 9 bases lay between the germline ends. CDR3 DNA: TGTGCCAGCAGTTTATCGGGATCGGGCTACACCTTC. Encoded protein: CASSLSGSGYTF.

This clonotype was seen at least ten times. V is TRBV5-1 and J is TRBJ2-7; TRBD2 is a possible D gene (6 bases). Per germline, CDR1 SGHRS and CDR2 YFSETQ. The ends were cut back, 0 bases at V and 6 bases at J, with 16 bases in the middle. This CDR3 comprises 15 residues. The CDR3 sequence is CASSLAEHIGGEQYF. The CDR3, as DNA: TGCGCCAGCAGCTTGGCCGAGCATATCGGGGGCGAGCAGTACTTC.

V usage is TRBV5-1 and J usage is TRBJ1-1, with 7 bases that match TRBD1. Germline assignment: CDR1 SGHRS and CDR2 YFSETQ. The CDR3 covers 16 residues. The V and J ends lost 3 bases and 8 bases, in that order; junction bases with no gene match: 16. In DNA, the CDR3 is TGCGCCAGCAGCTCGCCGGGACAGACGATATTGAACGAAGCTTTCTTT. Translation: CASSSPGQTILNEAFF. Combining the CDR3 with reference TRBV5-1 and TRBJ1-1 gives the whole variable domain KAGVTQTPRYLIKTRGQQVTLSCSPISGHRSVSWYQQTPGQGLQFLFEYFSETQRNKGNFPGRFSGRQFSNSRSEMNVSTLELGDSALYLCASSSPGQTILNEAFFGQGTRLTVV.

This clonotype was seen repeatedly, ten times or more. The CDR3 DNA is TGTGCCAGCAGTTTCCTCTGGTTCACGTCAAGGGTTAGCAATCAGCCCCAGCATTTT. Its protein product is CASSFLWFTSRVSNQPQHF. This chain uses TRBV12-3 or TRBV12-4 with TRBJ1-5; D call uncertain. This CDR3 comprises 19 residues. With 3 bases removed from V and 0 bases from J, the gap between germline ends came to 21 bases.

At least ten counts were recorded for this clonotype. The V call is TRBV3-1, the J call TRBJ2-1, with 10 bases that match TRBD2. The CDR3 is 15 residues long. V lost 4 bases and J lost 2; bases outside the gene matches: 2. Germline values: CDR1 LGHDT, CDR2 YNNKEL (reference sequence). The DNA for the CDR3 is TGTGCCAGCAGCCTTGGACTAGCGGCCTACAATGAGCAGTTCTTC. It yields the protein CASSLGLAAYNEQFF.

This clonotype appeared many times. The chain uses TRBV6-5 and TRBJ2-5; 8 bases map to TRBD1. The germline CDR1 and CDR2 sequences are MNHEY and SVGAGI. The CDR3 is 13 residues long. J was trimmed by 10 bases and V by 2 bases; bases with no gene match: 6. The CDR3 DNA sequence: TGTGCCAGCAGTTACGGACAGGGAAGGGACCAGTACTTC. Translation gives CASSYGQGRDQYF.

This clonotype came up many times. The chain employs TRBV28 and TRBJ2-7; D tentatively reads TRBD1 or TRBD2 (5 bases each). V was clipped by 3 bases and J by 10 bases, with 16 bases between them. The CDR3 extends over 13 amino acids. Germline assignment: CDR1 MDHEN and CDR2 SYDVKM. The CDR3 loop is CASSFLGPLAQYF. The DNA for the CDR3 is TGTGCCAGCAGTTTTCTGGGACCCCTGGCCCAGTACTTC.

This clonotype has ten or more counts. The genes are TRBV11-1 and TRBJ1-1; 8 nucleotides align to TRBD1. From germline, CDR1 is SGHAT and CDR2 FQDESV (reference sequence). Trimming at V came to 1 base and at J to 7 bases, leaving 8 bases not matched to a gene. This CDR3 region has 15 residues. Here the CDR3 reads CASSLGDRRWDEAFF. For the CDR3, the DNA is TGTGCCAGCAGCTTAGGGGACAGGCGCTGGGATGAAGCTTTCTTT.

This clonotype was counted a few times. The chain uses TRBV28 and TRBJ1-1; weak D call: TRBD1 (5 bases). Germline V gene data show CDR1 as MDHEN and CDR2 as SYDVKM. V lost 1 base to trimming and J lost 4 bases, with 10 bases between them. The CDR3 spans 14 residues. The CDR3 region has the DNA TGTGCCAGCAGTTTATTCGGGGGGGGCACTGAAGCTTTCTTT. It specifies CASSLFGGGTEAFF.

At least ten counts were recorded for this clonotype. This chain's CDR3 is CATSTGVVARGYTF. DNA of the CDR3: TGTGCCACCAGCACCGGAGTCGTGGCTCGAGGCTACACCTTC. The V call is TRBV15, the J call TRBJ1-2, with D unclear. The CDR3 covers 14 residues. In germline, CDR1 is LNHNV, CDR2 YYDKDF (reference sequence). The V end was cut by 4 bases, the J end by 8 bases, with 17 bases between.

This clonotype was counted ten times or more. The rearrangement joins TRBV14 to TRBJ2-5; 8 bases align to TRBD2. In germline, CDR1 is SGHDN, CDR2 FVKESK. V shed 1 base and J 2 bases; nucleotides not matched to a gene: 0. The CDR3 consists of 14 residues. The CDR3 DNA is TGTGCCAGCAGCCAAGGACTAGCGCAAGAGACCCAGTACTTC. Residues: CASSQGLAQETQYF. The full variable domain, its missing parts supplied by reference TRBV14 and TRBJ2-5, is EAGVTQFPSHSVIEKGQTVTLRCDPISGHDNLYWYRRVMGKEIKFLLHFVKESKQDESGMPNNRFLAERTGGTYSTLKVQPAELEDSGVYFCASSQGLAQETQYFGPGTRLLVL.